This T cell receptor beta chain was obtained from a study of blood T cell repertoires in COVID-19. Looking at the study overall: Material from acute and convalescent COVID-19 was sourced from the United States, Italy and Spain.

V shed 0 bases and J shed 6 bases, with 6 bases lying between them. Germline V gives CDR1 DFQATT, CDR2 SNEGSKA (reference sequence). The CDR3 extends over 11 amino acids. The protocol was immunoSEQ multiplex PCR, while the TCRdb copy is restricted to in-frame clones and leaves out a portion. The profile shows about 87,000 clones, approximately 85% of them singletons. Those enrolled in Seattle joined during active infection and were followed longitudinally afterward. The chain couples TRBV20-1 to TRBJ2-7; D not certain. This sequence originates from a woman aged 80 or older with COVID-19, enrolled during active disease. The sequencing input was peripheral blood. Here the CDR3 reads CSARDLLEQYF. CDR3 nucleotide sequence: TGCAGTGCTAGAGATCTCCTCGAGCAGTACTTC.